This T cell receptor (beta chain) was documented in a study of shared clonotypes between healthy human individuals. On this clone: Its antigen is as yet unknown.

This CDR3 is 13 amino acids long. Germline V gene sequence: CDR1 SGDLS, CDR2 YYNGEE. The V and J ends lost 0 bases and 5 bases respectively, with 9 bases between them. Broader study findings: Sorted-subset samples were not fully sequenced, rarefaction indicated. Non-shared clonotypes showed lower generation probabilities than clonotypes common to all four donors.

This table comes from immunoSEQ multiplex PCR, and its TCRdb copy is limited to in-frame clones, with some not included. The sample lists about 680,000 clones, 74% occurring once. Sample: memory CD4+ T cells sorted from blood. Described subset: CD45RA-negative fraction. The chain combines TRBV9 with TRBJ2-7; no firm D call. The TCR originated in a young woman in good health. For the CDR3, the DNA is TGTGCCAGCAGCGTAGCCGAGCGTGACGAGCAGTACTTC. It encodes CASSVAERDEQYF.